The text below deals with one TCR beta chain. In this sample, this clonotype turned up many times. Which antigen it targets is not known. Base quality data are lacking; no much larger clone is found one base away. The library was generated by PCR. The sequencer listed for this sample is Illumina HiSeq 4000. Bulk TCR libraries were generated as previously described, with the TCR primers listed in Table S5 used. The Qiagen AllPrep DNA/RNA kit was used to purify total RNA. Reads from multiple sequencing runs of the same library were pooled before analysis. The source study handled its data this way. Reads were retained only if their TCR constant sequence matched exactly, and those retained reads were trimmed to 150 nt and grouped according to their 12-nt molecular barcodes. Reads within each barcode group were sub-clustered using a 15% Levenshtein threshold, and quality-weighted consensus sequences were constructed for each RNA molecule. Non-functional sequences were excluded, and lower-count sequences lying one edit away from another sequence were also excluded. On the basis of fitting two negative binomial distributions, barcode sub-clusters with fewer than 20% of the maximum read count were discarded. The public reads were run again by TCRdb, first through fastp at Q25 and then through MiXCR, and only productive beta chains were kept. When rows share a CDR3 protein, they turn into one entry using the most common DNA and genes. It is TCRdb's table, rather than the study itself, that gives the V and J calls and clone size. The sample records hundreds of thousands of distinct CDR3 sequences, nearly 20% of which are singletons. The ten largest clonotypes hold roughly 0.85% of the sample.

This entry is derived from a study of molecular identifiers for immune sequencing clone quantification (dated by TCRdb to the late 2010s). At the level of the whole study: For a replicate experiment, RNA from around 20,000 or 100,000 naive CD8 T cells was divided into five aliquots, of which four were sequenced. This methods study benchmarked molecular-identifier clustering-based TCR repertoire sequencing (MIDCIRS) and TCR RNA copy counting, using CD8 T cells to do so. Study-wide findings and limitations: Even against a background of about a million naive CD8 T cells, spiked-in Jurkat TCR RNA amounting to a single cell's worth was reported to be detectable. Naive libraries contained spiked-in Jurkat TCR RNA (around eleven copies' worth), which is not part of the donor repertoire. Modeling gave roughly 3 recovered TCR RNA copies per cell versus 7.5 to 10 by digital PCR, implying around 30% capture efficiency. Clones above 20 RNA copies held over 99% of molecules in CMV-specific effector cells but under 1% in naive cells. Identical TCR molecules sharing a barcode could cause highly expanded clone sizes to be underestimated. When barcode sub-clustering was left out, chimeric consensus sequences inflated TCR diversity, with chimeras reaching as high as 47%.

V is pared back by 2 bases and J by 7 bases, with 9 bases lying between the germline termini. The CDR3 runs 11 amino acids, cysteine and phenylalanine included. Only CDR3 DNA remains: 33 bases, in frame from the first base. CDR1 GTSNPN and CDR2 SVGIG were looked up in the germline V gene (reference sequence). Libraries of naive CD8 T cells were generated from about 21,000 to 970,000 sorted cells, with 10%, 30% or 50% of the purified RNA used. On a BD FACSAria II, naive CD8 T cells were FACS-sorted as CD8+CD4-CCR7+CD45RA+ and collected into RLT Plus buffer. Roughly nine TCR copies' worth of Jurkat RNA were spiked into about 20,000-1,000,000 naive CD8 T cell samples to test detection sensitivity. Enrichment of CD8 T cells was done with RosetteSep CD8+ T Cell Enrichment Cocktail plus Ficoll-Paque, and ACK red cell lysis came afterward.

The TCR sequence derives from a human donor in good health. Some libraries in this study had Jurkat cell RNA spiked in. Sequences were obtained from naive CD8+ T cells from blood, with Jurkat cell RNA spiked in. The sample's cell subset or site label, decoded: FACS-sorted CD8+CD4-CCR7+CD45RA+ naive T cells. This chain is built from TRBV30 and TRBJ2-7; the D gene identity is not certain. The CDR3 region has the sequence CAWSKVNEQYF. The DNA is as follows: TGTGCCTGGAGTAAGGTGAATGAGCAGTACTTC.